A selection of T cell receptor beta chains follows, all from one sample in a study of blood T cell repertoires in COVID-19. The table came from immunoSEQ multiplex PCR; TCRdb's copy has only in-frame clones and leaves some out. The sample contains about 270,000 clones, 85% to 90% of which appear only once. The sequenced material came from PBMCs or T cells enriched from blood (not recorded which). The origin of the receptors is a woman aged 25-40 years with acute COVID-19. Each CDR3 is given with its conserved first and last residue. Fields, in order: clone size, V gene, J gene, D gene, CDR3 protein, CDR3 DNA. The D gene is left open where the match is weak. Size tells how often a clone was seen (once, few, many) or the class of an expanded clone, and some rows leave it out.

NA	TRBV20-1	TRBJ1-2	NA	CSASEAGSTLSF	TGCAGTGCTAGTGAGGCAGGAAGTACACTCTCCTTC
few	TRBV5-4	TRBJ2-7	TRBD2	CASSLWGGITLHEQYF	TGTGCCAGCAGCCTGTGGGGGGGAATTACGCTTCACGAGCAGTACTTC
NA	TRBV2	TRBJ2-7	NA	CASSDAGNYEQYF	TGTGCCAGCAGTGACGCAGGGAACTACGAGCAGTACTTC
NA	TRBV28	TRBJ2-7	TRBD1	CASSNRDRVREQYF	TGTGCCAGCAGTAACCGGGACAGGGTGCGCGAGCAGTACTTC
NA	TRBV13	TRBJ2-7	TRBD1	CASSAGTGGSYEQYF	TGTGCCAGCAGCGCCGGGACAGGGGGCTCCTACGAGCAGTACTTC
NA	TRBV9	TRBJ2-1	NA	CASSVDLREAPYNEQFF	TGTGCCAGCAGCGTAGACTTGCGGGAAGCCCCCTACAATGAGCAGTTCTTC
NA	TRBV28	TRBJ1-1	NA	CASSFGGMNTEAFF	TGTGCCAGCAGTTTCGGGGGAATGAACACTGAAGCTTTCTTT
NA	TRBV7-6	TRBJ2-1	TRBD2	CASSSGLAENNEQFF	TGTGCCAGCAGCTCCGGACTAGCGGAAAACAATGAGCAGTTCTTC
NA	TRBV6-5	TRBJ2-3	NA	CASSLDSIDTQYF	TGTGCCAGCAGTCTAGACTCTATAGATACGCAGTATTTT
NA	TRBV6-5	TRBJ2-5	TRBD2	CASRRGRGETQYF	TGTGCCAGCCGCCGGGGGAGGGGAGAGACCCAGTACTTC
few	TRBV5-4	TRBJ1-1	TRBD1	CASSRPGQGATEAFF	TGTGCCAGCAGCAGACCGGGACAGGGGGCCACTGAAGCTTTCTTT
NA	TRBV18	TRBJ2-7	NA	CASSPGTGNSEQYF	TGTGCCAGCTCACCCGGAACAGGAAACTCCGAGCAGTACTTC
NA	TRBV3-1/TRBV3-2	TRBJ2-7	NA	CASSQEWGRRADEQYF	TGTGCCAGCAGCCAAGAGTGGGGTCGCAGGGCCGACGAGCAGTACTTC
NA	TRBV3-1/TRBV3-2	TRBJ2-1	NA	CASSLEGSGEQFF	TGTGCCAGCAGCCTTGAGGGCTCAGGTGAGCAGTTCTTC
once	TRBV19	TRBJ1-1	NA	CASSTVGRETEAFF	TGTGCCAGTAGCACAGTGGGGAGGGAGACTGAAGCTTTCTTT
NA	TRBV10-3	TRBJ1-2	TRBD1	CAISEDRGLGYTF	TGTGCCATCAGTGAGGACAGGGGGCTCGGCTACACCTTC
few	TRBV28	TRBJ2-3	TRBD1	CASSRPGQLTQYF	TGTGCCAGCAGTCGGCCGGGACAGCTTACGCAGTATTTT
NA	TRBV27	TRBJ2-2	TRBD2	CASSLSVPAGAGNTGELFF	TGTGCCAGCAGTTTATCTGTCCCAGCGGGAGCCGGGAACACCGGGGAGCTGTTTTTT
NA	TRBV6-1	TRBJ2-3	NA	CASSEGDRSTDTQYF	TGTGCCAGCAGTGAAGGCGACAGAAGCACAGATACGCAGTATTTT
NA	TRBV5-1	TRBJ2-2	TRBD2	CASSPPGTSGIGELFF	TGCGCCAGCAGCCCGCCGGGGACTAGTGGTATCGGGGAGCTGTTTTTT
NA	TRBV5-1	TRBJ2-7	NA	CASSSGFSYEQYF	TGCGCCAGCAGTTCAGGGTTCTCCTACGAGCAGTACTTC
once	TRBV5-1	TRBJ2-1	NA	CASSLGVQGNEQFF	TGCGCCAGCAGCTTGGGGGTACAGGGAAATGAGCAGTTCTTC
once	TRBV19	TRBJ2-2	TRBD1	CASSRGDRSPGELFF	TGTGCCAGTAGTAGGGGGGACAGGTCCCCCGGGGAGCTGTTTTTT
NA	TRBV2	TRBJ1-1	TRBD1	CASREEGQPNTEAFF	TGTGCCAGCAGAGAGGAGGGACAGCCGAACACTGAAGCTTTCTTT
once	TRBV9	TRBJ2-1	NA	CASSVVSGEQFF	TGTGCCAGCAGCGTAGTTTCGGGGGAGCAGTTCTTC
NA	TRBV3-1/TRBV3-2	TRBJ1-4	NA	CASSLIWTATNEKLFF	TGTGCCAGCAGCCTAATATGGACTGCAACTAATGAAAAACTGTTTTTT
NA	TRBV9	TRBJ1-4	TRBD1	CASGPGTGFPTNEKLFF	TGTGCCAGCGGTCCCGGGACAGGGTTTCCAACTAATGAAAAACTGTTTTTT